The 20 T cell receptor beta chains below were found in one sample sequenced in a study of post-analysis software for immune sequencing data. These receptors are not linked to any known antigen. Presence of unique molecular identifiers characterized the TCR beta cDNA libraries. TCRdb itself ran the PCR reads through MiXCR, one entry per CDR3 protein. The table records 380,000 or so distinct CDR3 sequences, roughly 35% of them present only once. Findings and caveats of the study: Four or five TRBV segments, including TRBV5-6, TRBV5-1 and TRBV20-1, were more frequent in patients than controls.

The sample consisted of blood. These receptors were collected from a girl aged 5-17 years with multiple sclerosis.

The chain recombines TRBV5-6 with TRBJ2-7; no firm D call. The V end was cut by 0 bases, the J end by 2 bases, with 6 bases between. Germline-derived CDR1 and CDR2 are SGHDT and YYEEEE. CDR3 size: 13 residues. The CDR3 loop is CASSLALPYEQYF. The DNA for the CDR3 is TGTGCCAGCAGCTTGGCACTTCCCTACGAGCAGTACTTC.

This clonotype was observed a handful of times. The rearrangement links TRBV29-1 to TRBJ2-7; weak D call: TRBD1 (5 bases). Germline CDR1 SQVTM, CDR2 ANQGSEA. This CDR3 has 14 amino acids. V shed 4 bases and J shed 5 bases, with 18 bases lying between them. The CDR3 DNA reads as TGCAGCGTTGGATCGACAGTGGACATAGACGAGCAGTACTTC. This sequence encodes CSVGSTVDIDEQYF.

The chain links TRBV28 to TRBJ2-5; no reliable D call. CDR3 size: 15 residues. The germline V and J ends were trimmed by 1 base and 4 bases, with 13 bases remaining between them. Germline-derived CDR1 and CDR2 are MDHEN and SYDVKM. The CDR3 loop reads CASSLFSRQRETQYF. In DNA, the CDR3 is TGTGCCAGCAGTTTATTCAGCAGGCAGCGAGAGACCCAGTACTTC.

This clonotype was observed a few times. The chain employs TRBV27 and TRBJ1-6; the D is unclear. V dropped 6 bases and J dropped 7 bases, with 10 bases sitting between them. Germline V gene data show CDR1 as MNHEY and CDR2 as SMNVEV (reference sequence). CDR3 length: 13 residues. The CDR3 sequence is CASSTRENSPLHF. Written as DNA, the CDR3 is TGTGCCAGCAGCACAAGAGAGAATTCACCCCTCCACTTT.

This clonotype was counted between two and nine times. The chain carries TRBV6-2 or TRBV6-3 and TRBJ1-5; D may be TRBD1 (6 bases). This CDR3 has 18 residues. The germline CDR1 and CDR2 sequences are MNHEY and SVGEGT. Trimming removed 4 bases at V and 1 base at J, with 20 bases between. The CDR3 sequence is CASSSRRFGGESNQPQHF. The CDR3 nucleotides read TGTGCCAGCAGTTCTCGAAGGTTCGGGGGCGAGAGCAATCAGCCCCAGCATTTT.

The sample holds a few counts of this clonotype. CDR3 sequence (DNA): TGTGCCAGCAGTTACAGAGGGGTGTACCAAGAGACCCAGTACTTC. Translating gives CASSYRGVYQETQYF. The chain recombines TRBV6-2 or TRBV6-3 with TRBJ2-5; D may match TRBD1 or TRBD2 (5 bases each). Germline assignment: CDR1 MNHEY and CDR2 SVGEGT. This CDR3 region has 15 residues. The V and J ends lost 2 bases and 0 bases respectively, with 10 bases between them.

This clonotype was picked up a small number of times. This sequence joins TRBV24-1 and TRBJ2-3, with 12 bases fitting TRBD2. The CDR3 spans 21 residues. Germline-derived CDR1 and CDR2 are KGHDR and SFDVKD. With 4 bases clipped from V and 2 bases from J, the junction kept 18 bases outside the gene matches. The CDR3: CATSDPRLAGAQQWFTDTQYF. The CDR3 DNA is TGTGCCACCAGTGACCCTCGACTAGCGGGGGCACAGCAATGGTTCACAGATACGCAGTATTTT.

This clonotype came up a few times. The chain is built from TRBV12-3 or TRBV12-4 and TRBJ2-3; 9 nucleotides match TRBD2. Trimming at V came to 3 bases and at J to 1 base, leaving 2 bases not matched to a gene. The CDR3 has 15 residues. In DNA form, the CDR3 reads TGTGCCAGCAGTTTCTCTAGCGGGGGCACAGATACGCAGTATTTT. This translates into CASSFSSGGTDTQYF.

The chain uses TRBV6-2 or TRBV6-3 and TRBJ2-1; 9 bases line up with TRBD2. Trimming at V came to 0 bases and at J to 5 bases, leaving 5 bases not matched to a gene. The germline CDR1 and CDR2 sequences are MNHEY and SVGEGT. The CDR3 loop spans 16 amino acids. The CDR3 DNA sequence: TGTGCCAGCAGTTACTCCCTAGCGGGACGTAACAATGAGCAGTTCTTC. Amino acids: CASSYSLAGRNNEQFF.

In the case of this clonotype: The junction does not match germline at one end; this may be a read error. The V call is TRBV12-3 or TRBV12-4, the J call TRBJ2-1; the match to TRBD1 covers 8 bases. CDR3 length: 15 amino acids. The CDR3 DNA reads TGTGCCAGCAGTCTTTCAGGGGGCGCCTACAGTGAGCAGTTCTTC. Translation gives CASSLSGGAYSEQFF.

This chain uses TRBV27 with TRBJ2-5, with D perhaps TRBD2 (5 bases). The assigned J gene may be wrong: the sequence end matches TRBJ2-7 better. Germline assignment: CDR1 MNHEY and CDR2 SMNVEV (reference sequence). The CDR3 spans 14 residues. The CDR3 loop is CASSRTPTPYEQYF. The CDR3 DNA follows: TGTGCCAGCAGTCGGACTCCGACCCCCTACGAGCAGTACTTC.

The genes are TRBV15 and TRBJ2-7, with TRBD2 identical over 8 bases. Germline trimming cut 0 bases from V and 1 base from J; bases unmatched to any gene: 5. This CDR3 has 16 amino acids. Germline lookup yields CDR1 LNHNV and CDR2 YYDKDF (reference sequence). CDR3 in DNA: TGTGCCACCAGCAGAGATTGGGGGACTAGGTCCTACGAGCAGTACTTC. The encoded protein is CATSRDWGTRSYEQYF.

The J gene is TRBJ2-1, the V gene TRBV20-1; 10 positions match TRBD2. CDR1 is DFQATT, CDR2 SNEGSKA, per germline (reference sequence). After removal of 3 bases from V and 5 bases from J, the junction contained 10 bases not matched to a gene. There are 16 residues in the CDR3. For the CDR3, the DNA is TGCAGTGCTAGCGTTTGGGAGCGGGGGGGCCACAATGAGCAGTTCTTC. As protein: CSASVWERGGHNEQFF.

This rearrangement joins TRBV4-2 to TRBJ1-1; possibly TRBD1 for D (6 bases). Germline-derived CDR1 and CDR2 are LGHNA and YNFKEQ. The V and J ends lost 4 bases and 6 bases respectively, with 12 bases between them. CDR3 length: 13 residues. The CDR3 here is CASSRSEGAEAFF. DNA of the CDR3: TGTGCCAGCAGCCGAAGTGAGGGGGCTGAAGCTTTCTTT.

This clonotype was counted ten times or more. The chain combines TRBV20-1 with TRBJ1-4, with D unresolved. This CDR3 has 14 residues. Germline lookup yields CDR1 DFQATT and CDR2 SNEGSKA (reference sequence). V was trimmed by 0 bases and J by 7 bases, leaving 12 bases between them. CDR3 residues: CSARDPGRGEKLFF. DNA of the CDR3: TGCAGTGCTAGAGATCCTGGACGGGGTGAAAAACTGTTTTTT.

Only a few counts were recorded for this clonotype. The chain carries TRBV6-5 and TRBJ2-1, with 10 bases that match TRBD2. CDR1 is MNHEY and CDR2 is SVGAGI in the germline V gene. The CDR3 totals 15 residues. The junction had 5 bases not matched to a gene; V was cut back by 5 bases and J by 4 bases. The CDR3 nucleotides read TGTGCCAGCAGTCCTGGACTAGCGGTTTACAATGAGCAGTTCTTC. Translation gives CASSPGLAVYNEQFF.

The chain is built from TRBV12-3 or TRBV12-4 and TRBJ2-7; D gene unclear. V was trimmed by 10 bases and J by 2 bases, leaving 15 bases between them. The CDR3 extends over 13 amino acids. The CDR3 protein is CANSLFPPYEQYF. CDR3 nucleotide sequence: TGTGCCAACAGCTTATTCCCCCCCTACGAGCAGTACTTC.

For this clonotype: At one boundary the junction diverges from the germline segment, which might be a read error. The rearrangement uses TRBV5-1 and TRBJ2-3, with 8 bases aligning to TRBD1. Per germline, CDR1 SGHRS and CDR2 YFSETQ. The length of the CDR3 is 15 residues. In DNA, the CDR3 is TGCGCCAGCAGCTTGAAACAGGGGGAGTCAGATGCGCAGTATTTT. It translates to CASSLKQGESDAQYF.

This chain links TRBV7-8 with TRBJ1-2, with a tentative D call TRBD1 (6 bases). The CDR3 loop spans 13 amino acids. CDR1 is SGHVS and CDR2 is FQNEAQ in the germline V gene. Trimming removed 1 base from V and 7 bases from J, with 10 bases in between. The CDR3: CASSLGGGLGYTF. The CDR3, as DNA: TGTGCCAGCAGCTTAGGGGGGGGGCTTGGCTACACCTTC.

This chain uses TRBV6-4 with TRBJ2-3, with 7 bases that match TRBD1. V lost 5 bases to trimming and J lost 2 bases; unmatched junction nucleotides: 4. In germline, CDR1 is MRHNA, CDR2 SNTAGT. This CDR3 is built from 14 residues. CDR3: CASSKTGTTDTQYF. The CDR3 DNA follows: TGTGCCAGCAGTAAGACAGGGACCACAGATACGCAGTATTTT.